The clone carrying this T cell receptor beta chain registers medium-sized by frequency. Its antigen is undetermined. This entry belongs to a study of T cell clusters in autoimmune cytopenias. CDR3 length: 16 amino acids. TRB rearrangements were amplified by touch-down multiplex PCR with mixed TRB-A/B primers. Following a re-call of the multiplex PCR reads, TCRdb has one entry per CDR3 protein and lacks DNA. The listing contains thousands of distinct CDR3 sequences. Each sample's input was 200 to 250 ng genomic DNA, 30,000 to 45,000 genome equivalents. The study's findings and limits: Active autoimmune hepatitis patients had around 2.7-fold fewer exclusive TRB clusters than healthy donors.

The sequence derives from a human donor with an autoimmune cytopenia or autoimmune hepatitis (not recorded which). The source material was peripheral blood. The rearrangement links TRBV12-3 or TRBV12-4 to TRBJ1-3; with no DNA, the TCRdb D assignment of TRBD1 cannot be verified. CDR3 sequence reads: CASRSGTGGSGNTIYF.